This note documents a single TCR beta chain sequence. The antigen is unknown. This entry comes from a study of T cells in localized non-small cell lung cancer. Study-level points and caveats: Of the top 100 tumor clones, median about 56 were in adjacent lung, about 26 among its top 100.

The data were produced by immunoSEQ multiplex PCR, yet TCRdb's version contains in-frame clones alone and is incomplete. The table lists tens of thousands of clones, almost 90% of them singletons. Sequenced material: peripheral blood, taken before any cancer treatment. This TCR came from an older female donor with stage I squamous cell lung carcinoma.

CDR3 bases: TGCAGTGCTAGAGATCGGGGAGAAGCTTTCTTT. Protein product: CSARDRGEAFF. The chain is built from TRBV20-1 and TRBJ1-1, with D uncertain. Trimming stripped 0 bases from V and 8 bases from J, with 7 bases between. The CDR3 consists of 11 residues. Germline lookup yields CDR1 DFQATT and CDR2 SNEGSKA (reference sequence).